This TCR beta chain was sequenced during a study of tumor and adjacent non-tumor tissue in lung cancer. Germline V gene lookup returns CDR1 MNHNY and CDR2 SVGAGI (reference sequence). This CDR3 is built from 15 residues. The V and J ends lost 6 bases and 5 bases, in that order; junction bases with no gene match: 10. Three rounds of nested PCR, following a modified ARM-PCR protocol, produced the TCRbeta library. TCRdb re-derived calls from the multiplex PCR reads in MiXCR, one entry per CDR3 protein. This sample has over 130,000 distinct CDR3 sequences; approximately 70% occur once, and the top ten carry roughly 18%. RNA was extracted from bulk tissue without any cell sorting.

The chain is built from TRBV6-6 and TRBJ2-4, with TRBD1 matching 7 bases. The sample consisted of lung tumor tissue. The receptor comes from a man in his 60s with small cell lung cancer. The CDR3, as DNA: TGTGCCAGCAGCCGAGGACAGGTGACCCAAAACATTCAGTACTTC. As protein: CASSRGQVTQNIQYF.